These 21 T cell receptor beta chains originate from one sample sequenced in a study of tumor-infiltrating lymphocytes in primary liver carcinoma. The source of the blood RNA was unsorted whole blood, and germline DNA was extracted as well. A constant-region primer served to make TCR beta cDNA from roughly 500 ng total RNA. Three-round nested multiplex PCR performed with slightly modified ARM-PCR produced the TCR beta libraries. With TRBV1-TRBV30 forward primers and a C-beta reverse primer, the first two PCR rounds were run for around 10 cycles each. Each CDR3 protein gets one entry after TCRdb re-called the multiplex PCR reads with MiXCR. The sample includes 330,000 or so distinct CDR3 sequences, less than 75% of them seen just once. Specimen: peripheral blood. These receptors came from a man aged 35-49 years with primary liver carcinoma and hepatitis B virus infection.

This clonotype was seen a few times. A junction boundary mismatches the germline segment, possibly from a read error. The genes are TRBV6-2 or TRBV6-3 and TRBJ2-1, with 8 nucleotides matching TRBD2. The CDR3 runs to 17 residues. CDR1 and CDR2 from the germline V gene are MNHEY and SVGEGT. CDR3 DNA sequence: TGTGCCAGCAGTTACTCCCCACCTAGCGGGCTGTACAATGTGCAGTTCTTC. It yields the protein CASSYSPPSGLYNVQFF.

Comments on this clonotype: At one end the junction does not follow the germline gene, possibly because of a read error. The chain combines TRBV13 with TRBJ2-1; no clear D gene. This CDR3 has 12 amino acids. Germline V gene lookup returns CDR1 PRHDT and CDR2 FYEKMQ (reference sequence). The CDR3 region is CASGLRKNEQFF. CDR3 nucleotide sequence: TGTGCCAGCGGCTTAAGGAAGAATGAGCAGTTCTTC. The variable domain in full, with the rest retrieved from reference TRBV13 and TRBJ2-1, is AAGVIQSPRHLIKEKRETATLKCYPIPRHDTVYWYQQGPGQDPQFLISFYEKMQSDKGSIPDRFSAQQFSDYHSELNMSSLELGDSALYFCASGLRKNEQFFGPGTRLTVL.

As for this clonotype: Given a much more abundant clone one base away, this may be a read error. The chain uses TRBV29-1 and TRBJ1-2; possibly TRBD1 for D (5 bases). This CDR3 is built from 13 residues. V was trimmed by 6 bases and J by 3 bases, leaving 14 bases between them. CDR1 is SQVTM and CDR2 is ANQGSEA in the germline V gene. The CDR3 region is CSVPTVEHYGYTF. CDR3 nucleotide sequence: TGCAGCGTCCCGACAGTGGAACACTATGGCTACACCTTC. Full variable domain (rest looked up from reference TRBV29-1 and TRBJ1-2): SAVISQKPSRDICQRGTSLTIQCQVDSQVTMMFWYRQQPGQSLTLIATANQGSEATYESGFVIDKFPISRPNLTFSTLTVSNMSPEDSSIYLCSVPTVEHYGYTFGSGTRLTVV.

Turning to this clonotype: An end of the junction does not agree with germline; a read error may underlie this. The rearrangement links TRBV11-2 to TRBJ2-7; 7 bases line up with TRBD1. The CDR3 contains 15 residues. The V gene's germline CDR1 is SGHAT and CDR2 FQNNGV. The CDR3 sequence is CTSSLNRGEFREQYF. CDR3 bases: TGTACCAGCAGCCTAAACAGGGGCGAATTTCGTGAGCAGTACTTC.

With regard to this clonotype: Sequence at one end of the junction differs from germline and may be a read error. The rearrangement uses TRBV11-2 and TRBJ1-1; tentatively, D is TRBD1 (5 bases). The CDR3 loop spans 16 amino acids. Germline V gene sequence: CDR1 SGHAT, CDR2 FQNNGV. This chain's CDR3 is CVSSPAHRSGNTEAFF. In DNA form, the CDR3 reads TGTGTCAGCAGCCCAGCGCACAGGAGCGGGAACACTGAAGCTTTCTTT.

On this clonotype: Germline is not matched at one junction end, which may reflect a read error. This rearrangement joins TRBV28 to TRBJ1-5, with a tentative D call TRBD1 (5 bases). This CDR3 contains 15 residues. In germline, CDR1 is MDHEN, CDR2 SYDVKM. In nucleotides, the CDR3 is TGTGCCAGCAGTTTAGGGACTGGTGGATATCAGCCTCAGCGTTTT. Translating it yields CASSLGTGGYQPQRF. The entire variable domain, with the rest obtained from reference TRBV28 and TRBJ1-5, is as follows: DVKVTQSSRYLVKRTGEKVFLECVQDMDHENMFWYRQDPGLGLRLIYFSYDVKMKEKGDIPEGYSVSREKKERFSLILESASTNQTSMYLCASSLGTGGYQPQRFGDGTRLSIL.

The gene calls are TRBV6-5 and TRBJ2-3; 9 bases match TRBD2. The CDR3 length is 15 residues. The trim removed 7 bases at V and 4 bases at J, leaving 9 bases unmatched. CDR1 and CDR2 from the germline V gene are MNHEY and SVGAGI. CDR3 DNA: TGTGCCAGCAACACTAGCGGGTCTGGCTCAGATACGCAGTATTTT. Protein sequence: CASNTSGSGSDTQYF.

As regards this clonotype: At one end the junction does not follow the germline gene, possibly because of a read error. The CDR3 is CSVEGSGAKNIRYF. CDR3 nucleotide sequence: TGCAGCGTTGAAGGGTCTGGAGCCAAAAACATTCGGTACTTC. This chain joins TRBV29-1 and TRBJ2-4; no clear D. The CDR3 length is 14 residues. The germline gives CDR1 SQVTM, CDR2 ANQGSEA.

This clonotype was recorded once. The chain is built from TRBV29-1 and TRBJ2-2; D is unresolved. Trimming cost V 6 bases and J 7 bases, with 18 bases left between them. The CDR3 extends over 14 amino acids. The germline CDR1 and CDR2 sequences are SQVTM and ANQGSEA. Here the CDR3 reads CSVYGIVGRGELFF. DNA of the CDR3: TGCAGCGTCTATGGGATAGTGGGTCGCGGGGAGCTGTTTTTT.

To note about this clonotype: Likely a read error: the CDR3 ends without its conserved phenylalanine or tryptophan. CDR3 loop: CASSEEAGPYEQYL. The CDR3 coding sequence is TGTGCCAGCAGTGAAGAAGCGGGTCCGTACGAGCAGTACCTC. The gene calls are TRBV6-1 and TRBJ2-7, with D maybe TRBD2 (6 bases). This CDR3 has 14 residues. V lost 1 base to trimming and J lost 4 bases, with 11 bases between them. Germline CDR1 is MNHNS and CDR2 is SASEGT.

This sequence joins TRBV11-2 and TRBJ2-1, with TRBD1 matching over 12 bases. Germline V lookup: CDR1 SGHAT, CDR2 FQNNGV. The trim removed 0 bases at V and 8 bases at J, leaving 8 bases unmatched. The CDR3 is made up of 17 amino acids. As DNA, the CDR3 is TGTGCCAGCAGCTTAGACCTGGGACAGGGGGCCATCTATGAGCAGTTCTTC. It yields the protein CASSLDLGQGAIYEQFF. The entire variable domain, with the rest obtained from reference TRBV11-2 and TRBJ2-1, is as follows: EAGVAQSPRYKIIEKRQSVAFWCNPISGHATLYWYQQILGQGPKLLIQFQNNGVVDDSQLPKDRFSAERLKGVDSTLKIQPAKLEDSAVYLCASSLDLGQGAIYEQFFGPGTRLTVL.

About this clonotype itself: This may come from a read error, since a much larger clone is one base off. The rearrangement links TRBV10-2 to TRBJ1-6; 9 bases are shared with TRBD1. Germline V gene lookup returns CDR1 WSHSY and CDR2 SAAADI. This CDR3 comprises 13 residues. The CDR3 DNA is TGCGTCAGCCGGACAGGGGATCCTTCACCCCTCCACTTT. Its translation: CVSRTGDPSPLHF.

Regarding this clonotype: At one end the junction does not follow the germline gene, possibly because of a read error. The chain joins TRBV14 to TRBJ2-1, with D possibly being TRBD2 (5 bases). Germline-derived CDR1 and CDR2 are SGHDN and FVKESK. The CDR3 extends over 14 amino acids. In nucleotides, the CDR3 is TGTGCCAGCAGCCCCCGGGAAAATTACAATGGGCAGTTCTTC. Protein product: CASSPRENYNGQFF.

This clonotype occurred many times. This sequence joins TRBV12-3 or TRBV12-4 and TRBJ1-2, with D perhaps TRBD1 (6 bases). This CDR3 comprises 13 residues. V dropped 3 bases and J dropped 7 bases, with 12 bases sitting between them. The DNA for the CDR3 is TGTGCCAGCAGTTTGGCGGGGGCGGGTGGCTACACCTTC. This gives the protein CASSLAGAGGYTF.

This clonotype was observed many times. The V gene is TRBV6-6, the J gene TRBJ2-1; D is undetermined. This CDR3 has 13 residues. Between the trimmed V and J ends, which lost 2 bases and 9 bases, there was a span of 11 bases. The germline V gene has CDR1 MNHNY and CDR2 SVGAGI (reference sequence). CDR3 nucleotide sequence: TGTGCCAGCAGTTACCTGGGTGGCCGTGAGCAGTTCTTC. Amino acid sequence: CASSYLGGREQFF.

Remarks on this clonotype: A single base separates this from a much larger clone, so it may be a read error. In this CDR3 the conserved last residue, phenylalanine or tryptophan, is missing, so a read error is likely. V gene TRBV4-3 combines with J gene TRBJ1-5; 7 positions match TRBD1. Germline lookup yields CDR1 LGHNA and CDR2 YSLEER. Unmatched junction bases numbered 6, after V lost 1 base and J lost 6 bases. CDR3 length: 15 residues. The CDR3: CASSQGQGVGQPQHS. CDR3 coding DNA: TGCGCCAGCAGCCAAGGCCAGGGGGTTGGTCAGCCCCAGCATTCT.

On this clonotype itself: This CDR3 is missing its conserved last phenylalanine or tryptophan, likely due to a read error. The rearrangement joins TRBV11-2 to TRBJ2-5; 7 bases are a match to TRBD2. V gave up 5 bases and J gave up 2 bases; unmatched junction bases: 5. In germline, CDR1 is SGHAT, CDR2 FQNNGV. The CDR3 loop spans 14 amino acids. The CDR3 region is CASSPLGGQETQYI. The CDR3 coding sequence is TGTGCCAGCAGCCCCCTGGGAGGGCAAGAGACCCAGTACATC.

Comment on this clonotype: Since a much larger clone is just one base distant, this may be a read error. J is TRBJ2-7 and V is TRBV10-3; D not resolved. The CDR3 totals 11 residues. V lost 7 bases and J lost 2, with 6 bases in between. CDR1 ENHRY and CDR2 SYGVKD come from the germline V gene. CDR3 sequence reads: CAIKEPYEQYF. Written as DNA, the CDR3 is TGTGCCATCAAGGAACCCTACGAGCAGTACTTC.

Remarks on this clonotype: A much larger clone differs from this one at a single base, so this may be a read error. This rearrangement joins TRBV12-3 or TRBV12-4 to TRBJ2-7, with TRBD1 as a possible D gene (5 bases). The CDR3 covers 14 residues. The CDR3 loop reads CVSSPDATVYEQYF. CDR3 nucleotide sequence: TGTGTCAGCAGTCCGGACGCGACAGTCTACGAGCAGTACTTC.

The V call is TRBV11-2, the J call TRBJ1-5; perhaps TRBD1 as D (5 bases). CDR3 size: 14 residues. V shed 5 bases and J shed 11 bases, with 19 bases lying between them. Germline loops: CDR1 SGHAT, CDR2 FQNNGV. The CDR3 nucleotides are TGTGCCAGCAGCCCGTCGGGGGGAAAACAGGCCCAGCATTTT. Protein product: CASSPSGGKQAQHF.

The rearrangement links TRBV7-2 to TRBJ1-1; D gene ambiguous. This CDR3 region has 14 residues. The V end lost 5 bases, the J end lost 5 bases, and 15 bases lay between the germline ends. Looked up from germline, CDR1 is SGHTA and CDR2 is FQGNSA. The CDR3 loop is CASSPRVQSTEAFF. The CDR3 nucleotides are TGTGCCAGCAGCCCGAGGGTACAGTCGACTGAAGCTTTCTTT.